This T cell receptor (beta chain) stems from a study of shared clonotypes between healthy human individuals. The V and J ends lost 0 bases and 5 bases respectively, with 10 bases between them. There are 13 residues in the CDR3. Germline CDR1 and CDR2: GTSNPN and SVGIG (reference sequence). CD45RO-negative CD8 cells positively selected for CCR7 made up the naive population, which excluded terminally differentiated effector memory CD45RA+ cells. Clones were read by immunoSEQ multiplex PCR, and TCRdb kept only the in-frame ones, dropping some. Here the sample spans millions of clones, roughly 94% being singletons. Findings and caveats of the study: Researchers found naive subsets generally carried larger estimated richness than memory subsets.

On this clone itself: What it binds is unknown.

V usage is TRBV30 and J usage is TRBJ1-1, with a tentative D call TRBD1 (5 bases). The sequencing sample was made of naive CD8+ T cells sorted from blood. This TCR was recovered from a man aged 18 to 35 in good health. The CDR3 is CAWSVDPGTEAFF. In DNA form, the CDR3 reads TGTGCCTGGAGTGTAGACCCAGGGACTGAAGCTTTCTTT.